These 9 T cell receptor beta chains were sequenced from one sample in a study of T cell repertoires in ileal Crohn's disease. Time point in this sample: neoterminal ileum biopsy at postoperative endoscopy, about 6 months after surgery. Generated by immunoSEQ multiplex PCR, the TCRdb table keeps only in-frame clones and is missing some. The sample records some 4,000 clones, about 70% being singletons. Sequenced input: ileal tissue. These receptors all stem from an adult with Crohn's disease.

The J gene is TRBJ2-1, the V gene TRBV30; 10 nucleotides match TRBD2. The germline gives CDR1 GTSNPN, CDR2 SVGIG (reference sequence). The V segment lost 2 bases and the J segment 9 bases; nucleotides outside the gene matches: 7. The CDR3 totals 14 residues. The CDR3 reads CAWSLSGGAFEQFF. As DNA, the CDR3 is TGTGCCTGGAGTCTGAGCGGGGGGGCCTTTGAGCAGTTCTTC.

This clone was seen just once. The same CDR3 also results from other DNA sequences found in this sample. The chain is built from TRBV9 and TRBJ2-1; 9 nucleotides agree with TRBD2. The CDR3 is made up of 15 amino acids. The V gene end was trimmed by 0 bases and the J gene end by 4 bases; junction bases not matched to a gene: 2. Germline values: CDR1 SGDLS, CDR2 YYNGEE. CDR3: CASSVGSGGYNEQFF. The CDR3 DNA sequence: TGTGCCAGCAGCGTAGGTAGCGGGGGATACAATGAGCAGTTCTTC.

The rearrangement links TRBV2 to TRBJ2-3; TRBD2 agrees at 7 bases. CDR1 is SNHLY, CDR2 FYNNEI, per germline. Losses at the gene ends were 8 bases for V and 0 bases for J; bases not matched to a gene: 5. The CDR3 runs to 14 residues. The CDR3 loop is CASRDYLSTDTQYF. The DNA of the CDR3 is TGTGCCAGCCGGGACTACCTTAGCACAGATACGCAGTATTTT.

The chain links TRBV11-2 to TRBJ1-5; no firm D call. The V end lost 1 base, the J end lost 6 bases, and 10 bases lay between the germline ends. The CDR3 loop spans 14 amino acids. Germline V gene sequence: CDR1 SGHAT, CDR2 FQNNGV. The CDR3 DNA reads TGTGCCAGCAGCTTAGGAACAGACGGTCAGCCCCAGCATTTT. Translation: CASSLGTDGQPQHF.

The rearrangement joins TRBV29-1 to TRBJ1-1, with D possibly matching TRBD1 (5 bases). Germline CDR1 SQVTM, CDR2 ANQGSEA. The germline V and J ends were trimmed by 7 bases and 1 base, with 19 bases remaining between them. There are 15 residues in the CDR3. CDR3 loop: CSAGTATLGNTEAFF. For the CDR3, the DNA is TGCAGCGCAGGGACTGCCACCTTAGGGAACACTGAAGCTTTCTTT.

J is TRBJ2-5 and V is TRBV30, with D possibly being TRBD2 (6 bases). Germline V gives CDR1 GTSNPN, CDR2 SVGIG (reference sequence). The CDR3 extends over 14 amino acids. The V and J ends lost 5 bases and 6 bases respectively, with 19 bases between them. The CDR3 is CAWGHGGGGKTQYF. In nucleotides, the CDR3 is TGTGCCTGGGGCCATGGCGGAGGAGGGAAGACCCAGTACTTC. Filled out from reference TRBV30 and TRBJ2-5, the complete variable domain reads SQTIHQWPATLVQPVGSPLSLECTVEGTSNPNLYWYRQAAGRGLQLLFYSVGIGQISSEVPQNLSASRPQDRQFILSSKKLLLSDSGFYLCAWGHGGGGKTQYFGPGTRLLVL.

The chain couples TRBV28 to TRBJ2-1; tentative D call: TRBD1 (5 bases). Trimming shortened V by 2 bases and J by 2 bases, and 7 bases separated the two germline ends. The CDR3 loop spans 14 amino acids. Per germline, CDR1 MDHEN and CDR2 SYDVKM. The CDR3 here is CASSLTTAYNEQFF. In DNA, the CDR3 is TGTGCCAGCAGTTTAACGACAGCCTACAATGAGCAGTTCTTC.

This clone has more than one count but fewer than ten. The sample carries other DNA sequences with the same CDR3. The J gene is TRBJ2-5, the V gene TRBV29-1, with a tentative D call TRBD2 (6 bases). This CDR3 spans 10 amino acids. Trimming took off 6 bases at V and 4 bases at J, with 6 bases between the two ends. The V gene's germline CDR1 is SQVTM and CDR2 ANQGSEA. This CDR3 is CSVGGETQYF. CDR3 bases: TGCAGCGTCGGGGGAGAGACCCAGTACTTC. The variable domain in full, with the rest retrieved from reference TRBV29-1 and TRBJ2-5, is SAVISQKPSRDICQRGTSLTIQCQVDSQVTMMFWYRQQPGQSLTLIATANQGSEATYESGFVIDKFPISRPNLTFSTLTVSNMSPEDSSIYLCSVGGETQYFGPGTRLLVL.

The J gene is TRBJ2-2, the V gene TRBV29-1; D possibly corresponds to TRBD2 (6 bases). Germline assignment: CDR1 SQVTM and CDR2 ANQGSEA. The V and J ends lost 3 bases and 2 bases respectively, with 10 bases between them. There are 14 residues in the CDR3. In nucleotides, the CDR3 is TGCAGCGTTGAGGCGGGAACTAACACCGGGGAGCTGTTTTTT. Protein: CSVEAGTNTGELFF.